A selection of T cell receptor beta chains follows, all from one sample in a study of cytomegalovirus exposure and HLA in healthy donors. This table comes from immunoSEQ multiplex PCR, and its TCRdb copy is limited to in-frame clones, with some not included. The repertoire holds more than 150,000 clones, roughly nine tenths seen once, with 0.2% to 0.3% in the top ten. Material for sequencing was PBMCs. The receptors here all came from a girl under three years old in good health and CMV-seronegative. Each CDR3 is given without its conserved first and last residue. Clone sizes are given selectively: once, few, many, or a class where the clone is expanded.

j_gene	abundance	v_gene	CDR3aa
TRBJ1-6	NA	TRBV30	AWDWTGQWNSPLH
TRBJ2-2	NA	TRBV6-1	ASSTPGGELF
TRBJ2-3	NA	TRBV2	ASSPGQVLKADTQY
TRBJ1-5	NA	TRBV19	ASSIAGWSNQPQH
TRBJ2-7	NA	TRBV11-2	ASRLAGTGGFEQY
TRBJ1-2	NA	TRBV7-2	ASSWPGQSYGYT
TRBJ1-4	NA	TRBV4-1	ASSQVGGRGEKLF
TRBJ1-5	NA	TRBV19	ASSISGSNQPQH
TRBJ2-3	NA	TRBV4-2	ASSQPTSGRSATDTQY
TRBJ2-1	NA	TRBV13	ASSFPGGMTYNEQF
TRBJ2-1	NA	TRBV10-2	ASSDLAGRNEQF
TRBJ1-5	NA	TRBV29-1	SVQESNSNQPQH
TRBJ2-5	NA	TRBV27	ASRQSGQETQY
TRBJ2-7	NA	TRBV2	ASNNQGTYEQY
TRBJ2-5	NA	TRBV10-1	ASGRGTSGPTLQETQY
TRBJ2-7	NA	TRBV6-5	ASSGQISYEQY
TRBJ2-7	NA	TRBV19	ASSALALRYEQY
TRBJ2-4	NA	TRBV30	AWNKAGMSTKNIQY
TRBJ1-1	NA	TRBV19	ASSIEYRGQDKTEAF
TRBJ2-2	NA	TRBV6-5	ASSYPNRGNTGELF
TRBJ2-3	NA	TRBV6-1	ASSVRVSDTQY
TRBJ2-7	few	TRBV7-8	ASSLIGEGEQY
TRBJ2-3	NA	TRBV9	ASSVGQGVDTQY
TRBJ2-1	NA	TRBV7-9	ASSSWDAGLAGEQF
TRBJ1-5	few	TRBV10-3	AISEDADAAQH
TRBJ1-5	once	TRBV5-6	ASSLAGTGYSNQPQH
TRBJ1-3	NA	TRBV9	ASSVAGTGGPGNTIY
TRBJ2-1	NA	TRBV2	ASSETTSVQNEQF
TRBJ1-5	NA	TRBV19	ASRPGQQTYSNQPQH
TRBJ2-1	NA	TRBV6-6	ASSYGAGDNEQF
TRBJ1-1	NA	TRBV5-1	ASSLSGKGMNTEAF
TRBJ2-2	NA	TRBV4-1	ASSQENRGHTGELF
TRBJ2-5	NA	TRBV4-1	ASSWTSPRAGETQY
TRBJ2-1	NA	TRBV7-2	ASSHSTSTSYNEQF
TRBJ2-1	NA	TRBV7-2	ASSQGLAGDNEQF
TRBJ1-1	NA	TRBV6-6	AIRDRGYTEAF
TRBJ2-5	NA	TRBV5-1	ASSQTSGQETQY
TRBJ2-7	NA	TRBV6-5	ASSSPGLHYEQY
TRBJ1-5	NA	TRBV6-5	ASSSPGNPNQPQH
TRBJ2-3	NA	TRBV7-9	SSSPFTDTQY
TRBJ1-2	NA	TRBV27	ASSKFGDSGYT
TRBJ1-5	NA	TRBV6-6	ASSYSGGGQPQH
TRBJ2-5	NA	TRBV7-9	ASSFIQRRETQY
TRBJ2-7	NA	TRBV19	ASSLGTASSYEQY
TRBJ2-1	NA	TRBV9	ASRGLAGDNEQF
TRBJ2-1	NA	TRBV5-1	ASSTGTSVSSYNEQF
TRBJ1-3	NA	TRBV30	AWSSGTAGNTIY
TRBJ2-7	NA	TRBV4-1	ASSPYFGLAGIYEQY
TRBJ2-3	NA	TRBV30	AYAGAGLTDTQY